The 16 T cell receptor beta chains in this list originate from one sample, sequenced in a study of molecular identifiers for immune sequencing clone quantification. One entry per CDR3 protein, called by TCRdb with MiXCR from the PCR reads. Here the sample spans hundreds of thousands of distinct CDR3 sequences, nearly 20% being singletons. Material: naive CD8+ T cells from blood, with Jurkat cell RNA spiked in. Noted subset: FACS-sorted CD8+CD4-CCR7+CD45RA+ naive T cells. These receptors came from a human donor in good health. Some libraries in this study had Jurkat cell RNA spiked in.

This clonotype was seen many times. This chain connects TRBV27 to TRBJ2-3; 8 nucleotides agree with TRBD2. Unmatched junction bases numbered 11, after V lost 7 bases and J lost 2 bases. CDR3 length: 16 amino acids. Germline V lookup: CDR1 MNHEY, CDR2 SMNVEV (reference sequence). CDR3 in DNA: TGTGCCAGCACAAATTTAGCGGGAAGAAACACAGATACGCAGTATTTT. Amino acid sequence: CASTNLAGRNTDTQYF.

For this clonotype: Being one base from a much bigger clone, this may be a read error. The J gene is TRBJ2-5, the V gene TRBV6-5; D perhaps matches TRBD2 (6 bases). The CDR3 runs 14 residues. The germline V gene encodes CDR1 MNHEY and CDR2 SVGAGI. With 5 bases removed from V and 4 bases from J, the gap between germline ends came to 14 bases. For the CDR3, the DNA is TGTGCCAGCAGTCCTCTGTTGGGGGGAGAGACCCAGTACTTC. As protein: CASSPLLGGETQYF.

This clonotype has just a few counts. The V call is TRBV29-1, the J call TRBJ2-7; TRBD2 matches at 14 bases. Germline CDR1 is SQVTM and CDR2 is ANQGSEA. This CDR3 has 16 residues. The junction had 9 bases not matched to a gene; V was cut back by 6 bases and J by 2 bases. The chain's CDR3 is CSVTGTSGSLAYEQYF. In DNA form, the CDR3 reads TGCAGCGTGACCGGGACTAGCGGGAGCTTAGCCTACGAGCAGTACTTC.

This clonotype was counted many times. The chain employs TRBV4-3 and TRBJ1-2; D is undetermined. V shed 0 bases and J shed 4 bases, with 9 bases lying between them. CDR3 size: 14 residues. The germline gives CDR1 LGHNA, CDR2 YSLEER. CDR3 nucleotides: TGCGCCAGCAGCCAAGAAAGGGAAGTCTATGGCTACACCTTC. Translation gives CASSQEREVYGYTF.

At least ten counts were recorded for this clonotype. This chain uses TRBV4-1 with TRBJ2-7, with D tentatively TRBD2 (6 bases). This CDR3 has 15 amino acids. Trimming shortened V by 3 bases and J by 2 bases, and 14 bases separated the two germline ends. CDR1 and CDR2 (germline): MGHRA, YSYEKL. CDR3 sequence: CASSQPGLGAYEQYF. In nucleotides, the CDR3 is TGCGCCAGCAGCCAGCCGGGACTGGGGGCCTACGAGCAGTACTTC.

In its sample, this clonotype was seen many times. The chain links TRBV4-1 to TRBJ2-3, with TRBD2 matching over 7 bases. CDR3 length: 17 amino acids. The ends lost 3 bases at V and 3 bases at J; junction bases unmatched: 12. CDR1 and CDR2 from the germline V gene are MGHRA and YSYEKL. CDR3 DNA: TGCGCCAGCAGCCATCCGAGGTCCAGCGGGAAAACAGATACGCAGTATTTT. This encodes CASSHPRSSGKTDTQYF.

V and J are TRBV2 and TRBJ1-3; D is ambiguous. Trimming pared 5 bases from V and 8 bases from J, leaving 4 bases between. Germline V gene sequence: CDR1 SNHLY, CDR2 FYNNEI. CDR3 size: 10 residues. In DNA form, the CDR3 reads TGTGCCAGCAGTATTGACACCATATATTTT. Amino acid sequence: CASSIDTIYF.

The sample holds many counts of this clonotype. V is TRBV29-1 and J is TRBJ2-7, with 7 bases fitting TRBD1. With V trimmed by 3 bases and J by 7 bases, 6 bases remained unmatched. Per the germline V gene, CDR1 is SQVTM and CDR2 is ANQGSEA. The CDR3 is made up of 12 amino acids. CDR3: CSVEGRQGEQYF. The CDR3 bases are TGCAGCGTTGAGGGGAGACAGGGTGAGCAGTACTTC.

A few counts support this clonotype. The chain carries TRBV4-3 and TRBJ2-7; D is undetermined. The CDR3 has 14 amino acids. Germline V gene sequence: CDR1 LGHNA, CDR2 YSLEER. The ends were cut back, 2 bases at V and 0 bases at J, with 8 bases in the middle. The CDR3 DNA follows: TGCGCCAGCAGCCAAATTCATAGCTCCTACGAGCAGTACTTC. It is translated as CASSQIHSSYEQYF.

This clonotype came up many times. CDR3: CASSYLGTGEKNTEAFF. CDR3 DNA sequence: TGTGCCAGCAGTTACCTCGGGACAGGAGAAAAGAACACTGAAGCTTTCTTT. This sequence joins TRBV6-5 and TRBJ1-1, with 8 bases that match TRBD1. Per germline, CDR1 MNHEY and CDR2 SVGAGI. V lost 2 bases, J lost 1 base, and 9 bases stayed unmatched. CDR3 size: 17 residues.

This clonotype was seen many times. The rearrangement links TRBV5-1 to TRBJ2-3; 9 bases map to TRBD1. The CDR3 has 16 residues. V shed 3 bases and J 3 bases; nucleotides not matched to a gene: 8. In germline, CDR1 is SGHRS, CDR2 YFSETQ. CDR3 sequence (DNA): TGCGCCAGCAGCTACAACAGGGGGCGAGTAACAGATACGCAGTATTTT. The encoded protein is CASSYNRGRVTDTQYF. Full variable domain (missing parts from reference TRBV5-1 and TRBJ2-3): KAGVTQTPRYLIKTRGQQVTLSCSPISGHRSVSWYQQTPGQGLQFLFEYFSETQRNKGNFPGRFSGRQFSNSRSEMNVSTLELGDSALYLCASSYNRGRVTDTQYFGPGTRLTVL.

In the case of this clonotype: A much more abundant neighbour one base away suggests this may be a read error. The rearrangement links TRBV20-1 to TRBJ2-7; 9 nucleotides match TRBD1. The CDR3 consists of 15 residues. V shed 0 bases, J shed 3 bases, and the junction held 6 bases outside the gene matches. The germline gives CDR1 DFQATT, CDR2 SNEGSKA (reference sequence). CDR3 DNA: TGCAGTGCTAGAGATGTGGGACAGGGAGGCTACGAGCAGTACTTC. Its protein is CSARDVGQGGYEQYF.

This clonotype was detected only once. This clone may be a read error of a much larger clone one base away. This rearrangement joins TRBV20-1 to TRBJ2-5, with a tentative D call TRBD1 (5 bases). Trimming shortened V by 4 bases and J by 6 bases, and 12 bases separated the two germline ends. Looked up from germline, CDR1 is DFQATT and CDR2 is SNEGSKA (reference sequence). This CDR3 contains 12 residues. The CDR3, as DNA: TGCAGTGCTACGACAGACGGTAAGACCCAGTACTTC. Its translation is CSATTDGKTQYF.

The V call is TRBV4-1, the J call TRBJ1-3; D is ambiguous. CDR1 MGHRA and CDR2 YSYEKL come from the germline V gene. CDR3 length: 15 residues. The V end lost 0 bases, the J end lost 0 bases, and 6 bases lay between the germline ends. CDR3 residues: CASSQDFASGNTIYF. The CDR3 bases are TGCGCCAGCAGCCAAGATTTCGCCTCTGGAAACACCATATATTTT.

Concerning this clonotype: An end of the junction differs from the germline gene, which may be a read error. The chain links TRBV27 to TRBJ2-7; tentatively, D is TRBD1 or TRBD2 (5 bases each). Germline values: CDR1 MNHEY, CDR2 SMNVEV (reference sequence). This CDR3 has 14 amino acids. CDR3 residues: CASRLNGGAYEQYF. CDR3 sequence (DNA): TGTGCCAGCCGCCTGAATGGGGGTGCCTATGAGCAGTACTTC.

The chain couples TRBV5-3 to TRBJ2-5, with a possible D match to TRBD1 (5 bases). TRBV5-3 is recorded as an ORF, its role being uncertain. V shed 8 bases and J shed 2 bases, with 28 bases lying between them. The CDR3 runs to 18 residues. This chain's CDR3 is CASSMTVSNLLRQETQYF. CDR3 DNA: TGTGCCAGCAGCATGACAGTGAGTAATCTCCTGAGGCAAGAGACCCAGTACTTC.